This is a list of T cell receptor beta chains from one sample in a study of neurological immune-mediated disorders. Each CDR3 protein is one row after TCRdb ran MiXCR on the 5' RACE reads. Among more than 55,000 distinct CDR3 sequences listed, around 9.7% were seen once. Source material: PBMCs. The receptors were sampled from a man aged 25 to 40 in good health. Each CDR3 is given with its conserved first and last residue. Each record gives: D gene, V gene, clone size, J gene, CDR3 DNA, CDR3 protein. D genes are given only for firm matches. The listing skips clone size in some rows; elsewhere it reads once, few, many or a size class.

-	TRBV7-2	many	TRBJ2-7	TGTGCCAGCAGCGCAGCTCCAGGGTTCAACTACGAGCAGTACTTC	CASSAAPGFNYEQYF
TRBD2	TRBV7-2	many	TRBJ2-7	TGTGCCAGCAGCTTGGGTAGCGGGAGGTCCCCTCGCTACGAGCAGTACTTC	CASSLGSGRSPRYEQYF
-	TRBV28	many	TRBJ2-2	TGTGCCAGCACCCACCCCCCAGGGACCAACACCGGGGAGCTGTTTTTT	CASTHPPGTNTGELFF
TRBD1	TRBV6-5	many	TRBJ2-7	TGTGCCACCGCCGGAAGGGACAGGCCCTACGAGCAGTACTTC	CATAGRDRPYEQYF
-	TRBV5-1	many	TRBJ2-1	TGCGCCAGCACCCTCGGGGCTAGCACGTATGAGCAGTTCTTC	CASTLGASTYEQFF
-	TRBV7-2	-	TRBJ2-5	TGTGCCAGCAGCTTATTTCCGGCGGGTTACGAGACCCAGTACTTC	CASSLFPAGYETQYF
TRBD1	TRBV19	-	TRBJ2-5	TGTGCCAGTACCTCGGCCGGGACAGGGGTCCGAGAGACCCAGTACTTC	CASTSAGTGVRETQYF
TRBD2	TRBV15	many	TRBJ2-7	TGTGCCACCAGCAGAGATACAGGGCTAGCGGGTAGCGAGCAGTACTTC	CATSRDTGLAGSEQYF
-	TRBV20-1	many	TRBJ2-3	TGCAGTGCTTCCCCGAGAAGCTGGAACACAGATACGCAGTATTTT	CSASPRSWNTDTQYF
-	TRBV7-9	many	TRBJ2-5	TGTGCCAGCAGTCAACTCAACCAAGAGACCCAGTACTTC	CASSQLNQETQYF
-	TRBV5-1	many	TRBJ2-1	TGCGCCAGCAGCTTGGAGGGACAATTTGAGCAGTTCTTC	CASSLEGQFEQFF
-	TRBV6-2/TRBV6-3	many	TRBJ2-3	TGTGCCAGCAGTTCAGGCGCAGCGTCGACAGATACGCAGTATTTT	CASSSGAASTDTQYF
-	TRBV6-2/TRBV6-3	many	TRBJ1-1	TGTGCCAGCAGTTTGGAAGTTGGAGGGAACACTGAAGCTTTCTTT	CASSLEVGGNTEAFF
TRBD2	TRBV5-6	many	TRBJ2-1	TGTGCCAGCAGCTCGACTAGCGGGAATGAGCAGTTCTTC	CASSSTSGNEQFF
-	TRBV27	many	TRBJ2-1	TGTGCCAGCAGTCCGGGACTTATCAATGAGCAGTTCTTC	CASSPGLINEQFF
-	TRBV20-1	many	TRBJ2-5	TGCAGTGCGGGGGAGCGCGGCCCGGGGGAGACCCAGTACTTC	CSAGERGPGETQYF
-	TRBV5-1	many	TRBJ1-4	TGCGCCAGCAGCTTGGTATGGGGAGACAGCAAAGCAACTAATGAAAAACTGTTTTTT	CASSLVWGDSKATNEKLFF
TRBD1	TRBV12-3/TRBV12-4	many	TRBJ2-4	TGTGCCAGCAGCGGGGAAGAGACAGGGGGAAACATTCAGTACTTC	CASSGEETGGNIQYF
-	TRBV28	many	TRBJ2-5	TGTGCCAGCAGGTCCTGGGGAGGAGAGGAGACCCAGTACTTC	CASRSWGGEETQYF
-	TRBV7-2	few	TRBJ2-3	TGTGCCAGCAGCTTAGGACGGACGCACACAGATACGCAGTATTTT	CASSLGRTHTDTQYF
-	TRBV3-1	many	TRBJ1-1	TGTGCCAGCAGCCAACTCGGGGGGAACACTGAAGCTTTCTTT	CASSQLGGNTEAFF
-	TRBV7-3	many	TRBJ2-1	TGTGCCAGCAGCCCCGGGGCAGGGTACAATGAGCAGTTCTTC	CASSPGAGYNEQFF
TRBD1	TRBV11-2	many	TRBJ2-5	TGTGCCAGCAGCTTTGAGATACCACAGGGGGCGTTGGAGGACCAAGAGACCCAGTACTTC	CASSFEIPQGALEDQETQYF
-	TRBV12-3/TRBV12-4	many	TRBJ1-3	TGTGCCAGCAGCTATCCCAACACCATATATTTT	CASSYPNTIYF
TRBD2	TRBV15	many	TRBJ2-1	TGTGCCACCAGCCGCCACGGGACTAAAAAACCAAGCTCCTACAATGAGCAGTTCTTC	CATSRHGTKKPSSYNEQFF
-	TRBV15	many	TRBJ2-3	TGTGCCACCAGCAGGTCTCTTGGGGGGCTGAGCACAGATACGCAGTATTTT	CATSRSLGGLSTDTQYF
-	TRBV5-1	many	TRBJ1-4	TGCGCCAGCAGCTTGGTACCAGGGGATAATGAAAAACTGTTTTTT	CASSLVPGDNEKLFF
TRBD1	TRBV28	few	TRBJ2-5	TGTGCCAGCAGTCGATACTCAGGGGGCCAAGAGACCCAGTACTTC	CASSRYSGGQETQYF
-	TRBV7-2	many	TRBJ2-7	TGTGCCAGCAGCCTGGGCCTACTCTACGAGCAGTACTTC	CASSLGLLYEQYF